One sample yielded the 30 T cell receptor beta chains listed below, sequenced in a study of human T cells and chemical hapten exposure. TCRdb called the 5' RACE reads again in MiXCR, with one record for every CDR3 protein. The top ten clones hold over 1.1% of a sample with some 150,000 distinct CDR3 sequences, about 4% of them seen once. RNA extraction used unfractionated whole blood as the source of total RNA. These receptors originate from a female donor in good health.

This CDR3 reads CASSYSFGGVRKNTEAFF. CDR3 bases: TGTGCCAGCAGTTACTCGTTTGGAGGTGTCAGAAAGAACACTGAAGCTTTCTTT. The chain is built from TRBV6-6 and TRBJ1-1; D unresolved. Trimming removed 0 bases at V and 1 base at J, with 18 bases between. Looked up from germline, CDR1 is MNHNY and CDR2 is SVGAGI (reference sequence). The CDR3 is made up of 18 amino acids.

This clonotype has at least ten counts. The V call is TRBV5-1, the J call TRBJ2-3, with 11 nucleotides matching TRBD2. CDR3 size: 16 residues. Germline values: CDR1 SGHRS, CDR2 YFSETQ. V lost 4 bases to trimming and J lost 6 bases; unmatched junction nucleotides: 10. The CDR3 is CASSLRHSGGGDTQYF. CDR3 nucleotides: TGCGCCAGCAGCCTGCGCCATAGCGGGGGGGGCGATACGCAGTATTTT. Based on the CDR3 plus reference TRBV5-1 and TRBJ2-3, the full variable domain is KAGVTQTPRYLIKTRGQQVTLSCSPISGHRSVSWYQQTPGQGLQFLFEYFSETQRNKGNFPGRFSGRQFSNSRSEMNVSTLELGDSALYLCASSLRHSGGGDTQYFGPGTRLTVL.

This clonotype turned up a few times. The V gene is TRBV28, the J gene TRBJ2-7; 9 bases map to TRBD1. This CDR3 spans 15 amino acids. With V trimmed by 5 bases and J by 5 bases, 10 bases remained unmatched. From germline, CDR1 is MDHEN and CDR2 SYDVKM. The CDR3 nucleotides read TGTGCCAGCAGTCCCCCGGGACAGGGTGCCCACGAGCAGTACTTC. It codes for CASSPPGQGAHEQYF.

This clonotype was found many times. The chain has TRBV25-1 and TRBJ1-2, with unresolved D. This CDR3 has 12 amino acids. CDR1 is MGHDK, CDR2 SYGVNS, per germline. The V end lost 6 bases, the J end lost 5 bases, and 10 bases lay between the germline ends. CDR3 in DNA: TGTGCCAGCAGAGCAGACCAGTATGGCTACACCTTC. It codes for CASRADQYGYTF.

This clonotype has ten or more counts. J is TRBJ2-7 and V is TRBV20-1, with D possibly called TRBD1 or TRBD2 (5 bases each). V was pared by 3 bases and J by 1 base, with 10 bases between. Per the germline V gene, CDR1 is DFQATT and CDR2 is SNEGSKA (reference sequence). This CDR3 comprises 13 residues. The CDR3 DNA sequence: TGCAGTGCTAGTCCAGGGAGTTCCTACGAGCAGTACTTC. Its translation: CSASPGSSYEQYF.

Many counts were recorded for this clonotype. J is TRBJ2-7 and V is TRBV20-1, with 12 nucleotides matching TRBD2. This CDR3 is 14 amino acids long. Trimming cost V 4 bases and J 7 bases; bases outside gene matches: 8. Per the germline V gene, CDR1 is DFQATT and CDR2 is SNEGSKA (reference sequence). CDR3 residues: CSATLAGGPREQYF. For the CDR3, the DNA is TGCAGTGCTACGCTAGCGGGGGGGCCCCGAGAGCAGTACTTC.

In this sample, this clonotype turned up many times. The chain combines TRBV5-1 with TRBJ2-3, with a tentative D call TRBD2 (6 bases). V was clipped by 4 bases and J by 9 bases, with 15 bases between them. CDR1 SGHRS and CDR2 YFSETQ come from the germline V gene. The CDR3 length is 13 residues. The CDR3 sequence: CASSQGDGGTQYF. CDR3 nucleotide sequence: TGCGCCAGCAGCCAAGGGGACGGGGGAACGCAGTATTTT. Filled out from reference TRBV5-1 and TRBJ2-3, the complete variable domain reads KAGVTQTPRYLIKTRGQQVTLSCSPISGHRSVSWYQQTPGQGLQFLFEYFSETQRNKGNFPGRFSGRQFSNSRSEMNVSTLELGDSALYLCASSQGDGGTQYFGPGTRLTVL.

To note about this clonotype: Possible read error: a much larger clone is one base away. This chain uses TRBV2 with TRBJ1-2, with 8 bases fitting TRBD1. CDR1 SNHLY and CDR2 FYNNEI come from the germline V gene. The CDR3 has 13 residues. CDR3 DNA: TGTGCCATCGACAGGGGAGCTAACGATGGCTACACCTTC. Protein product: CAIDRGANDGYTF.

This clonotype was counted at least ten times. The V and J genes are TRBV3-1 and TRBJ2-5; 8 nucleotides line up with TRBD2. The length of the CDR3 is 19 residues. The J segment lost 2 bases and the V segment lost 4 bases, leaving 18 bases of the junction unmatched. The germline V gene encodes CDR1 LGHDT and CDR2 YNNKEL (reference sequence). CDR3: CASSPISGSGAPRQETQYF. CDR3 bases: TGTGCCAGCAGCCCCATCAGTGGTAGCGGGGCACCCCGACAAGAGACCCAGTACTTC.

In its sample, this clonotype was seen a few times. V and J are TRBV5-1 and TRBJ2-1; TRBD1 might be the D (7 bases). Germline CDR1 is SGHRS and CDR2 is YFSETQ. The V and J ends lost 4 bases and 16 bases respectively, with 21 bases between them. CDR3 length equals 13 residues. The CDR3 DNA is TGCGCCAGCAGCATTACGAGCGGACAGGAGGGTTTCTTC. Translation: CASSITSGQEGFF.

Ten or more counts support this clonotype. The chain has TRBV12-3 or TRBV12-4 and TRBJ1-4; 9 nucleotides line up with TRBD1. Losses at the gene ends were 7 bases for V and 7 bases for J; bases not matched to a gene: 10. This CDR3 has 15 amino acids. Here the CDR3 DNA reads TGTGCCAGCACCACCTGGACAGGGGAGGGTGAAAAACTGTTTTTT. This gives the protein CASTTWTGEGEKLFF.

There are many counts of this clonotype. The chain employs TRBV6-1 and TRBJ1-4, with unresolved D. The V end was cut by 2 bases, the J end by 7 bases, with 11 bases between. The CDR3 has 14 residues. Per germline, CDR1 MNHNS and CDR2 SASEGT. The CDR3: CASSEFRRGEKLFF. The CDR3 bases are TGTGCCAGCAGTGAATTTCGCCGGGGTGAAAAACTGTTTTTT.

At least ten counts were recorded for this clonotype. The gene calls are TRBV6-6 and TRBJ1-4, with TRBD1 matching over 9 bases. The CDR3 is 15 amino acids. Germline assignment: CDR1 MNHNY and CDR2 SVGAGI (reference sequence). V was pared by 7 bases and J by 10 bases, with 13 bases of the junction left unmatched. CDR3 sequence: CASKPVPGQGGKLFF. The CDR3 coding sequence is TGTGCCAGCAAACCGGTACCGGGACAGGGAGGAAAACTGTTTTTT.

The CDR3 DNA reads TGTGCCAGCAGCCCCTGGGGGGCGGATGGCTACACCTTC. Translating it yields CASSPWGADGYTF. The chain links TRBV7-6 to TRBJ1-2; possible D gene TRBD1, 6 bases. Germline lookup yields CDR1 SGHVS and CDR2 FNYEAQ. CDR3 length: 13 residues. The V end lost 5 bases, the J end lost 6 bases, and 13 bases lay between the germline ends.

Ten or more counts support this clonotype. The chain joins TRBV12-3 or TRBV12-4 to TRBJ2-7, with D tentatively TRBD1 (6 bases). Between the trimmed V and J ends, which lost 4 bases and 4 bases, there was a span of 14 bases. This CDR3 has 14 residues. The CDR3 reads CASSYSGTTYEQYF. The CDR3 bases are TGTGCCAGCAGTTACTCCGGGACAACATACGAGCAGTACTTC.

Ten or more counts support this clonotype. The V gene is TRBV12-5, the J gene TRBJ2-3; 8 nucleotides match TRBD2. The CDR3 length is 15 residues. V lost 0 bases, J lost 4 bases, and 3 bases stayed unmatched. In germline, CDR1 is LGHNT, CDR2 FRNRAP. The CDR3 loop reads CASGLVTGGADTQYF. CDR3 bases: TGTGCTAGTGGTTTGGTTACGGGGGGGGCAGATACGCAGTATTTT.

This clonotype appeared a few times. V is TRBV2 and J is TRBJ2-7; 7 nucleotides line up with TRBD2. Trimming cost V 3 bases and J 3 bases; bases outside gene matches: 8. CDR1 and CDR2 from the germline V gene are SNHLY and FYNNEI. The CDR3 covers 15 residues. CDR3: CASSEDLGGGYEQYF. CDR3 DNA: TGTGCCAGCAGTGAGGATTTAGGCGGGGGCTACGAGCAGTACTTC.

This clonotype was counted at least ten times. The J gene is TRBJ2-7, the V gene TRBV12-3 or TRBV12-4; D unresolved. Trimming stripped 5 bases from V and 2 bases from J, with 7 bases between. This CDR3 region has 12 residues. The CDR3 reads CASSHWAYEQYF. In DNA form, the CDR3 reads TGTGCCAGCAGTCACTGGGCCTACGAGCAGTACTTC.

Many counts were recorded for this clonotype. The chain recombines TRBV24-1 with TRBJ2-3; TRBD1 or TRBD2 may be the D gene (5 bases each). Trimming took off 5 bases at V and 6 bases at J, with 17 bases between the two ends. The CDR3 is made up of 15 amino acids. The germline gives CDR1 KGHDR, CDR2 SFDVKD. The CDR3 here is CATSVPTRGVDTQYF. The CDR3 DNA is TGTGCCACCAGTGTCCCGACGAGGGGAGTGGATACGCAGTATTTT.

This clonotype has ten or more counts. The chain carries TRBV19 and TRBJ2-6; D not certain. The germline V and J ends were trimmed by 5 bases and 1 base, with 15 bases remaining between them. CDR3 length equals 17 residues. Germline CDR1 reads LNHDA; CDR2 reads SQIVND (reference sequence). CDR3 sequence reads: CASSAILGKSGANVLTF. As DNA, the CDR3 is TGTGCCAGTAGTGCGATCCTTGGAAAGTCTGGGGCCAACGTCCTGACTTTC.

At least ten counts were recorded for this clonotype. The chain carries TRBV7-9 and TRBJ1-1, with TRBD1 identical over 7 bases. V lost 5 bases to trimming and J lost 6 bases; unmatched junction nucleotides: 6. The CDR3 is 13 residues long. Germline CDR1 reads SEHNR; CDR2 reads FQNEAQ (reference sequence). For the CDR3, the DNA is TGTGCCAGCAGCAAAGACAGGGTCGCTGAAGCTTTCTTT. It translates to CASSKDRVAEAFF. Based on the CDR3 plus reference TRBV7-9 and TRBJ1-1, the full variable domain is DTGVSQNPRHKITKRGQNVTFRCDPISEHNRLYWYRQTLGQGPEFLTYFQNEAQLEKSRLLSDRFSAERPKGSFSTLEIQRTEQGDSAMYLCASSKDRVAEAFFGQGTRLTVV.

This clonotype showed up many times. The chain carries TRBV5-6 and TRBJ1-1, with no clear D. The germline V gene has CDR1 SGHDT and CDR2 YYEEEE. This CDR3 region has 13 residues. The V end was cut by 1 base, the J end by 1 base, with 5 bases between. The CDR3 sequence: CASSLLGNTEAFF. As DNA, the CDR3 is TGTGCCAGCAGCTTGTTGGGGAACACTGAAGCTTTCTTT.

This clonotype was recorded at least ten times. The CDR3 nucleotides are TGCAGCGCTAAAAGGAGCACTGAAGCTTTCTTT. This encodes CSAKRSTEAFF. V is TRBV29-1 and J is TRBJ1-1; D unclear. Trimming took 7 bases from V and 4 from J, leaving 10 bases between them. The CDR3 loop spans 11 amino acids. In germline, CDR1 is SQVTM, CDR2 ANQGSEA. The full variable domain, with the rest looked up from reference TRBV29-1 and TRBJ1-1, is SAVISQKPSRDICQRGTSLTIQCQVDSQVTMMFWYRQQPGQSLTLIATANQGSEATYESGFVIDKFPISRPNLTFSTLTVSNMSPEDSSIYLCSAKRSTEAFFGQGTRLTVV.

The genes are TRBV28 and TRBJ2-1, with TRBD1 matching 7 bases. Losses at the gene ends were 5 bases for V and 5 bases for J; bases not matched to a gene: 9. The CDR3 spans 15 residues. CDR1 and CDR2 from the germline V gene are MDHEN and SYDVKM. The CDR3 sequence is CASSPAWTGDNEQFF. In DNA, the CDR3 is TGTGCCAGCAGTCCCGCGTGGACAGGAGACAATGAGCAGTTCTTC.

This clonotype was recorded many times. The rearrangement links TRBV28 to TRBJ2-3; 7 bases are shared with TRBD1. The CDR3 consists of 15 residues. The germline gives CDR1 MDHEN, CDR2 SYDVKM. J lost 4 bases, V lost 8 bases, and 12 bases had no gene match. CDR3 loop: CASGIEGAGADTQYF. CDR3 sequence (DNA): TGTGCCAGCGGTATAGAGGGGGCGGGCGCAGATACGCAGTATTTT. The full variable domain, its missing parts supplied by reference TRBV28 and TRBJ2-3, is DVKVTQSSRYLVKRTGEKVFLECVQDMDHENMFWYRQDPGLGLRLIYFSYDVKMKEKGDIPEGYSVSREKKERFSLILESASTNQTSMYLCASGIEGAGADTQYFGPGTRLTVL.

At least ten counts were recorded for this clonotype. CDR3 loop: CASSYLKEPQHF. The CDR3 DNA reads TGTGCCAGCAGCTACCTTAAGGAGCCCCAGCATTTT. The V and J genes are TRBV7-8 and TRBJ1-5; D gene uncertain. Germline V gives CDR1 SGHVS, CDR2 FQNEAQ. Trimming left V 4 bases short and J 8 bases short, with 9 bases between. This CDR3 is 12 amino acids long. Based on the CDR3 plus reference TRBV7-8 and TRBJ1-5, the full variable domain is GAGVSQSPRYKVAKRGQDVALRCDPISGHVSLFWYQQALGQGPEFLTYFQNEAQLDKSGLPSDRFFAERPEGSVSTLKIQRTQQEDSAVYLCASSYLKEPQHFGDGTRLSIL.

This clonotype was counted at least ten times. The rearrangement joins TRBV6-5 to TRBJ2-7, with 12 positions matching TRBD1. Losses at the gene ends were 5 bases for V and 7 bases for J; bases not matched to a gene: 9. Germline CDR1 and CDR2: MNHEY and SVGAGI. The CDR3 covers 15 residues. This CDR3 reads CASSRGTGGAEEQYF. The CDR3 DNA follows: TGTGCCAGCAGTAGGGGGACAGGGGGCGCGGAGGAGCAGTACTTC.

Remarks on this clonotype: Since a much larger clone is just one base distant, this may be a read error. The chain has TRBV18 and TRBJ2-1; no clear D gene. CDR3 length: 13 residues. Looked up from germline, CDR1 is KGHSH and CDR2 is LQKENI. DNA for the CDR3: TGTGCCAGCTCACCAGGGATCGAAAATGAGAAGTTCTTC. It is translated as CASSPGIENEKFF.

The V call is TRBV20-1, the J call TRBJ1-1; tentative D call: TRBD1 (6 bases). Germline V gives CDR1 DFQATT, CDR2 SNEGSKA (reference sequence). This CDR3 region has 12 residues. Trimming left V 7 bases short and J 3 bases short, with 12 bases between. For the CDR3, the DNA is TGCAGTGTTACTGGACAGTACACTGAAGCTTTCTTT. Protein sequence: CSVTGQYTEAFF.

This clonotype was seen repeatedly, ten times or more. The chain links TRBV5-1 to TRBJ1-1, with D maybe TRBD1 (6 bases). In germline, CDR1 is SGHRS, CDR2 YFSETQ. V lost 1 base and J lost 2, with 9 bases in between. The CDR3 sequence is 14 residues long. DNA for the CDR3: TGCGCCAGCAGCTTGTGGGACATCAACACTGAAGCTTTCTTT. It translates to CASSLWDINTEAFF.